The T cell receptor (beta chain) under discussion was sequenced for a study of cytomegalovirus exposure and HLA in healthy donors. In the study overall: Early released data comprised around 80 million unique TCRs from HLA-typed donors.

Points from the study as a whole: Researchers reportedly found TCR beta sequences accurately predicted most subjects' HLA-A and HLA-B alleles. It was shown in a later analysis that HLA-associated TCR beta chains were more clonally expanded than other, equally common chains. Productive status was seen about 87% or about 30% of the time for most TCR beta V segments in an earlier analysis.

About this clone itself: Antigen specificity is unknown. At the DNA level, this CDR3 is encoded by other sequences in the same sample as well.

This PCR relied on a set of 60 Vbeta primers and 13 Jbeta primers. Profiling relied on immunoSEQ multiplex PCR, and the TCRdb table lists in-frame clones only, not all of them. The table includes around 120,000 clones, less than 85% detected once. The CDR3 has 13 amino acids. V was clipped by 5 bases and J by 1 base, with 8 bases between them. Germline loops: CDR1 SEHNR, CDR2 FQNEAQ (reference sequence). The sequence was collected from a man in his forties or fifties in good health and CMV-seropositive. The sequencing sample was made of PBMCs. The rearrangement uses TRBV7-9 and TRBJ2-5; D possibly corresponds to TRBD1 (6 bases). The CDR3 DNA reads TGTGCCAGCAGCCTGGGGGCCCAAGAGACCCAGTACTTC. Encoded protein: CASSLGAQETQYF.